This T cell receptor beta chain was recorded in a study of T cell repertoires in cytomegalovirus infection. For the study at large: Indicated by public TCR beta signatures were CMV infection and matching HLA type.

With respect to this clonotype: Antigen specificity is unknown.

Notes on the study in general: The ex vivo response showed dominance by HLA-C-restricted CMV-specific TCR beta clonotypes. People with CMV and the relevant HLA were identified by cumulative public TCR beta family frequency.

TCRdb re-derived calls from the reads in MiXCR, one entry per CDR3 protein. Of about 530,000 distinct CDR3 sequences listed, about a quarter are singletons. This CDR3 comprises 11 residues. The V end was cut by 7 bases, the J end by 7 bases, with 9 bases between. Germline V gives CDR1 SGDLS, CDR2 YYNGEE. This receptor was obtained from a human donor in good health (CMV status not recorded). Some clones in this sample may be carry-over from other donors' samples. Sequenced input: PBMCs. This chain joins TRBV9 and TRBJ2-1, with D perhaps assigned TRBD1 or TRBD2 (5 bases each). The CDR3 spells CASGGINEQFF. CDR3 nucleotides: TGTGCCAGCGGGGGAATAAATGAGCAGTTCTTC.